This passage covers 10 T cell receptor beta chains from one sample sequenced in a study of blood T cell repertoires in COVID-19. TCRdb's copy holds only in-frame clones and misses some; the assay was immunoSEQ multiplex PCR. The sample yields over 55,000 clones, around nine tenths seen once. Specimen: peripheral blood. These receptor sequences come from a human donor in a cohort sampled during active COVID-19.

This chain links TRBV7-3 with TRBJ2-2; possible D gene TRBD1, 6 bases. The CDR3 consists of 17 residues. The V end was cut by 5 bases, the J end by 1 base, with 17 bases between. In germline, CDR1 is SGHTA, CDR2 FQGTGA. The CDR3 loop reads CASSPIHGTLNTGELFF. The CDR3 coding sequence is TGTGCCAGCAGCCCGATCCACGGGACACTGAACACCGGGGAGCTGTTTTTT. Full variable domain (remainder filled in from reference TRBV7-3 and TRBJ2-2): GAGVSQTPSNKVTEKGKYVELRCDPISGHTALYWYRQSLGQGPEFLIYFQGTGAADDSGLPNDRFFAVRPEGSVSTLKIQRTERGDSAVYLCASSPIHGTLNTGELFFGEGSRLTVL.

This clone appeared a few times. V usage is TRBV27 and J usage is TRBJ1-1, with D unresolved. The V end lost 6 bases, the J end lost 1 base, and 6 bases lay between the germline ends. CDR3 length: 12 amino acids. Germline V gene data show CDR1 as MNHEY and CDR2 as SMNVEV (reference sequence). The CDR3 loop reads CASSSGNTEAFF. CDR3 sequence (DNA): TGTGCCAGCAGCTCCGGGAACACTGAAGCTTTCTTT.

This clone is termed medium-sized. V gene TRBV3-1 (or the pseudogene TRBV3-2) combines with J gene TRBJ1-2, with D unclear. V dropped 4 bases and J dropped 4 bases, with 16 bases sitting between them. This CDR3 has 15 residues. Germline CDR1 and CDR2: LGHDT and YNNKEL (reference sequence). CDR3 coding DNA: TGTGCCAGCAGCCCGGTTTCAAGAGACTTCTATGGCTACACCTTC. Residues: CASSPVSRDFYGYTF.

The chain couples TRBV5-6 to TRBJ2-7; D is unclear. The CDR3 is 12 amino acids. Germline V gene lookup returns CDR1 SGHDT and CDR2 YYEEEE. Deletions cut 2 bases from V and 3 bases from J, with 6 bases between. The CDR3 region has the DNA TGTGCCAGCAGCTTCACTGGCTACGAGCAGTACTTC. It translates to CASSFTGYEQYF.

The CDR3: CASSSEEEYGQPQHF. In DNA form, the CDR3 reads TGTGCCAGCAGTTCCGAGGAGGAGTACGGTCAGCCCCAGCATTTT. The chain uses TRBV27 and TRBJ1-5, with D uncertain. Germline CDR1 MNHEY, CDR2 SMNVEV (reference sequence). V lost 4 bases, J lost 6 bases, and 16 bases lay in between. The CDR3 totals 15 residues.

The rearrangement joins TRBV21-1 to TRBJ1-5; TRBD1, the table's D call, lacks a check against the DNA. TRBV21-1 has pseudogene status. The CDR3 spans 17 residues. DNA for the CDR3: TGTGCCAGCAGCCGAGGGACAGGAGGAGATAGCAATCAGCCCCAGCATTTT. As protein: CASSRGTGGDSNQPQHF.

Remarks on this clone: An end of the junction does not agree with germline; a read error may underlie this. J is TRBJ1-2 and V is TRBV6-1, with D unclear. The CDR3 is made up of 10 amino acids. Germline V gene data show CDR1 as MNHNS and CDR2 as SASEGT. CDR3: CASSEVVSSF. The CDR3 DNA is TGTGCCAGCAGTGAAGTCGTCTCGTCCTTC.

This chain connects TRBV6-5 to TRBJ2-7; TRBD1 agrees at 11 bases. The CDR3 spans 15 residues. With 2 bases clipped from V and 4 bases from J, the junction kept 4 bases outside the gene matches. Germline V gives CDR1 MNHEY, CDR2 SVGAGI. For the CDR3, the DNA is TGTGCCAGCAGTTACAAGGACAGGGGGCTATACGAGCAGTACTTC. The encoded protein is CASSYKDRGLYEQYF.

The V call is TRBV3-1 (or the pseudogene TRBV3-2), the J call TRBJ1-2, with 7 bases aligning to TRBD1. The junction had 5 bases not matched to a gene; V was cut back by 4 bases and J by 3 bases. CDR3 length: 14 residues. From germline, CDR1 is LGHDT and CDR2 YNNKEL (reference sequence). The CDR3 reads CASSPTGAHYGYTF. The CDR3, as DNA: TGTGCCAGCAGCCCTACAGGGGCCCACTATGGCTACACCTTC.

This chain links TRBV7-2 with TRBJ2-5; 7 bases agree with TRBD2. The CDR3 runs 13 residues. The germline CDR1 and CDR2 sequences are SGHTA and FQGNSA. With V trimmed by 7 bases and J by 4 bases, 6 bases remained unmatched. CDR3 nucleotide sequence: TGTGCCAGCAACCGGGACTACCGAGAGACCCAGTACTTC. As protein: CASNRDYRETQYF. Full variable domain (missing parts from reference TRBV7-2 and TRBJ2-5): GAGVSQSPSNKVTEKGKDVELRCDPISGHTALYWYRQSLGQGLEFLIYFQGNSAPDKSGLPSDRFSAERTGGSVSTLTIQRTQQEDSAVYLCASNRDYRETQYFGPGTRLLVL.